The 27 T cell receptor beta chains below all came from one sample that was sequenced in a study of Graves' ophthalmopathy and Graves' hyperthyroidism. Investigators amplified TCR beta CDR3 regions from RNA transcripts. The workflow started with a first-round RT-PCR run with HTBI primers and then moved on to a second-round multiplex PCR. In TCRdb, the multiplex PCR reads were re-called with MiXCR into one record per CDR3 protein. The data hold around 1,000,000 distinct CDR3 sequences, with about 35% observed a single time. The specimen was peripheral blood or thyroid tissue (not recorded which). Receptors were obtained from an adult man with Graves' hyperthyroidism.

This clonotype occurred a few times. The chain uses TRBV6-2 or TRBV6-3 and TRBJ1-5, with 12 bases identical to TRBD1. Germline V gives CDR1 MNHEY, CDR2 SVGEGT. The V segment lost 6 bases and the J segment 2 bases; nucleotides outside the gene matches: 5. The CDR3 is 16 amino acids. The CDR3 coding sequence is TGTGCCAGCAGAACCGGGACAGGGGGCGGCAATCAGCCCCAGCATTTT. Translating it yields CASRTGTGGGNQPQHF.

The sample holds a few counts of this clonotype. The rearrangement uses TRBV29-1 and TRBJ2-7; TRBD2 matches at 10 bases. Gene TRBJ2-1 matches the end of the DNA better, so the J call may be wrong. Germline-derived CDR1 and CDR2 are SQVTM and ANQGSEA. This CDR3 has 14 amino acids. The CDR3 nucleotides read TGCAGCGTTGAAGCAGCGGGAGGGGGCAATGAGCAGTTCTTC. It specifies CSVEAAGGGNEQFF.

The chain uses TRBV9 and TRBJ2-2, with 8 bases aligning to TRBD2. From germline, CDR1 is SGDLS and CDR2 YYNGEE. The CDR3 is 16 residues long. The ends lost 3 bases at V and 0 bases at J; junction bases unmatched: 4. This CDR3 is CASSAGGGPNTGELFF. Written as DNA, the CDR3 is TGTGCCAGCAGCGCCGGGGGGGGCCCGAACACCGGGGAGCTGTTTTTT.

This clonotype occurred a few times. Here the CDR3 reads CASSLADTSYEQYF. CDR3 DNA sequence: TGCGCCAGCAGCTTGGCGGACACCTCCTACGAGCAGTACTTC. This chain connects TRBV5-1 to TRBJ2-7; weak D call: TRBD1 (5 bases). The CDR3 is 14 residues long. Germline values: CDR1 SGHRS, CDR2 YFSETQ. V was shortened by 0 bases and J by 0 bases, with 7 bases between the two germline ends.

This clonotype was detected a few times. V and J are TRBV10-3 and TRBJ2-5; D call uncertain. The germline V gene has CDR1 ENHRY and CDR2 SYGVKD. V was cut by 11 bases and J by 1 base, with 14 bases left in between. The CDR3 totals 13 residues. CDR3 residues: CASAGRTQETQYF. The CDR3 nucleotides read TGTGCCTCCGCCGGGCGGACCCAAGAGACCCAGTACTTC.

A few counts support this clonotype. The chain carries TRBV12-3 or TRBV12-4 and TRBJ2-2; 11 bases match TRBD1. This CDR3 contains 16 residues. With 4 bases clipped from V and 1 base from J, the junction kept 2 bases outside the gene matches. The DNA of the CDR3 is TGTGCCAGCAGTTCCGGGACAGGGGGGAACACCGGGGAGCTGTTTTTT. This sequence encodes CASSSGTGGNTGELFF.

This clonotype occurred many times. The CDR3 protein is CASSQDSGAYEQYF. CDR3 DNA: TGTGCCAGCAGCCAGGACTCGGGGGCTTACGAGCAGTACTTC. The J gene is TRBJ2-7, the V gene TRBV7-2; possibly TRBD1 or TRBD2 for D (6 bases each). V was cut by 5 bases and J by 4 bases, with 15 bases left in between. Germline V gene lookup returns CDR1 SGHTA and CDR2 FQGNSA. The CDR3 spans 14 residues.

The rearrangement uses TRBV12-3 or TRBV12-4 and TRBJ2-7, with D possibly TRBD2 on 6 matching bases. V was cut by 6 bases and J by 5 bases, with 23 bases left in between. The CDR3 is 16 amino acids. CDR3 amino acids: CASRPGKGSRGDEQYF. The CDR3 DNA follows: TGTGCCAGCAGGCCGGGGAAGGGTTCGCGGGGCGACGAGCAGTACTTC.

This clonotype was picked up a small number of times. The rearrangement links TRBV12-3 or TRBV12-4 to TRBJ1-2; D uncertain. Trimming shortened V by 0 bases and J by 6 bases, and 11 bases separated the two germline ends. CDR3 length equals 14 residues. CDR3 sequence (DNA): TGTGCCAGCAGTTTAGCGCTTGTCGGTAATGGCTACACCTTC. Protein: CASSLALVGNGYTF.

The V and J genes are TRBV6-5 and TRBJ2-7; 12 nucleotides match TRBD2. The CDR3 contains 15 residues. After removal of 6 bases from V and 3 bases from J, the junction contained 6 bases not matched to a gene. Per germline, CDR1 MNHEY and CDR2 SVGAGI. The DNA for the CDR3 is TGTGCCAGCAGCGATAGACTAGCGGGAGACTACGAGCAGTACTTC. Its protein is CASSDRLAGDYEQYF.

The rearrangement links TRBV20-1 to TRBJ1-5; D gene unclear. The CDR3 loop spans 12 amino acids. V was trimmed by 5 bases and J by 5 bases, leaving 10 bases between them. The germline CDR1 and CDR2 sequences are DFQATT and SNEGSKA (reference sequence). CDR3 in amino acids: CSAEPGYQPQHF. The CDR3 nucleotides are TGCAGTGCTGAGCCCGGTTATCAGCCCCAGCATTTT.

This clonotype was seen just once. This rearrangement joins TRBV13 to TRBJ2-7; D perhaps matches TRBD2 (5 bases). V lost 2 bases and J 12 bases, leaving 20 bases between the germline ends. CDR1 is PRHDT, CDR2 FYEKMQ, per germline (reference sequence). The CDR3 covers 14 residues. This chain's CDR3 is CASSLKPSGRVGYF. The DNA of the CDR3 is TGTGCCAGCAGCTTAAAGCCATCGGGGAGAGTGGGGTACTTC.

This clonotype was seen repeatedly, ten times or more. The V and J genes are TRBV10-3 and TRBJ2-7; 10 positions agree with TRBD1. Germline V gives CDR1 ENHRY, CDR2 SYGVKD. Trimming cost V 10 bases and J 7 bases; bases outside gene matches: 7. The CDR3 covers 12 residues. For the CDR3, the DNA is TGTGCCACCGAGGGACAGGGGAATGAGCAGTACTTC. Translating gives CATEGQGNEQYF.

The chain employs TRBV29-1 and TRBJ2-5, with TRBD2 identical over 9 bases. CDR1 and CDR2 (germline): SQVTM, ANQGSEA. Trimming took 4 bases from V and 6 from J; bases not matched to a gene: 12. CDR3 length equals 15 residues. CDR3 protein: CSVARASGTVKTQYF. CDR3 nucleotide sequence: TGCAGCGTTGCGAGGGCTAGCGGGACGGTAAAGACCCAGTACTTC.

The CDR3 DNA sequence: TGTGCCAGCAGCGGGGCCAGGGAGGAGACCCAGTACTTC. Protein product: CASSGAREETQYF. The chain has TRBV7-9 and TRBJ2-5, with D tentatively TRBD1 or TRBD2 (5 bases each). With 5 bases removed from V and 5 bases from J, the gap between germline ends came to 12 bases. The CDR3 has 13 amino acids. Germline lookup yields CDR1 SEHNR and CDR2 FQNEAQ (reference sequence).

The rearrangement links TRBV29-1 to TRBJ2-3; D uncertain. V lost 7 bases and J lost 3, with 11 bases in between. From germline, CDR1 is SQVTM and CDR2 ANQGSEA. The CDR3 is 12 residues long. The chain's CDR3 is CSADLRTDTQYF. The DNA of the CDR3 is TGCAGCGCAGACCTGAGGACAGATACGCAGTATTTT.

In its sample, this clonotype was seen many times. The chain has TRBV7-9 and TRBJ2-7; D is perhaps TRBD1 (5 bases). V lost 3 bases and J 6 bases, leaving 12 bases between the germline ends. The CDR3 is made up of 13 amino acids. Germline CDR1 and CDR2: SEHNR and FQNEAQ (reference sequence). Here the CDR3 reads CASSFQGMGEQYF. The CDR3 DNA is TGTGCCAGCAGCTTTCAGGGCATGGGCGAGCAGTACTTC.

The chain couples TRBV20-1 to TRBJ1-5; D uncertain. The CDR3 runs to 15 residues. The germline V and J ends were trimmed by 3 bases and 0 bases, with 12 bases remaining between them. Germline CDR1 is DFQATT and CDR2 is SNEGSKA (reference sequence). In nucleotides, the CDR3 is TGCAGTGCTAGTGAGACGGAAGATAGCAATCAGCCCCAGCATTTT. This encodes CSASETEDSNQPQHF.

The table lists this clonotype with a few counts. The chain couples TRBV5-4 to TRBJ1-1; TRBD1 aligns across 11 bases. The ends lost 5 bases at V and 11 bases at J; junction bases unmatched: 8. This CDR3 is 13 amino acids long. CDR1 and CDR2 (germline): SGHNT, YYREEE (reference sequence). CDR3 protein: CASRGRDRGDAFF. The CDR3 DNA reads as TGTGCCAGCAGAGGACGGGACAGGGGGGATGCTTTCTTT.

The chain carries TRBV6-2 or TRBV6-3 and TRBJ2-7, with D uncertain. Germline CDR1 is MNHEY and CDR2 is SVGEGT. The length of the CDR3 is 12 residues. Trimming stripped 2 bases from V and 5 bases from J, with 7 bases between. The CDR3 coding sequence is TGTGCCAGCAGTTACGTGGGAAACGAGCAGTACTTC. Its translation is CASSYVGNEQYF.

Details on this clonotype: This likely comes from a read error, as the CDR3 has no conserved phenylalanine or tryptophan at its end. No DNA is shown, since the ends of the CDR3 on it are uncertain; the CDR3 is the one TCRdb lists. The chain couples TRBV9 to TRBJ1-4; TRBD1 is the table's D call and was not checked against the DNA. Germline V gene data show CDR1 as SGDLS and CDR2 as YYNGEE. The CDR3 extends over 8 residues, inclusive of both ends. The chain's CDR3 is CASSVGDS.

In its sample, this clonotype was seen many times. This chain uses TRBV7-9 with TRBJ1-1, with 9 bases aligning to TRBD1. J gave up 0 bases and V 6 bases, and 5 bases lay outside the gene matches. Germline CDR1 reads SEHNR; CDR2 reads FQNEAQ (reference sequence). There are 15 residues in the CDR3. The chain's CDR3 is CASRHRDRVNTEAFF. The CDR3 coding sequence is TGTGCCAGCAGACACCGGGACAGGGTGAACACTGAAGCTTTCTTT.

Of note for this clonotype: Germline and junction disagree at one end, which may indicate a read error. The V gene is TRBV7-9, the J gene TRBJ2-5; D gene ambiguous. The germline V gene has CDR1 SEHNR and CDR2 FQNEAQ (reference sequence). The CDR3 contains 14 residues. The CDR3 sequence is CASSLAQYQETQYF. The CDR3 DNA sequence: TGTGCCAGCAGCTTGGCACAGTACCAGGAGACCCAGTACTTC.

The genes are TRBV5-6 and TRBJ1-5, with TRBD1 identical over 12 bases. Germline CDR1 is SGHDT and CDR2 is YYEEEE. This CDR3 has 18 amino acids. J was trimmed by 0 bases and V by 2 bases; bases with no gene match: 6. The CDR3 loop is CASSFMGQGAFSNQPQHF. DNA of the CDR3: TGTGCCAGCAGCTTTATGGGACAGGGGGCCTTTAGCAATCAGCCCCAGCATTTT.

This chain joins TRBV27 and TRBJ2-7; 9 bases agree with TRBD2. The V gene's germline CDR1 is MNHEY and CDR2 SMNVEV (reference sequence). V trimming: 8 bases; J trimming: 7 bases; junction bases outside the gene matches: 9. The CDR3 is 13 residues long. CDR3 DNA: TGTGCCAGCGGACGCGGGAGGGGAGGTGAGCAGTACTTC. It encodes CASGRGRGGEQYF.

The chain is built from TRBV5-1 and TRBJ2-6, with a tentative D call TRBD2 (6 bases). There are 17 residues in the CDR3. V lost 3 bases, J lost 0 bases, and 13 bases lay in between. In germline, CDR1 is SGHRS, CDR2 YFSETQ. For the CDR3, the DNA is TGCGCCAGCAGCTCAAACCGGGGGATCTCTGGGGCCAACGTCCTGACTTTC. Its translation is CASSSNRGISGANVLTF.

This clonotype was counted many times. V and J are TRBV6-1 and TRBJ1-2, with 10 nucleotides matching TRBD1. Germline V gene data show CDR1 as MNHNS and CDR2 as SASEGT. The CDR3 loop spans 14 amino acids. After removal of 7 bases from V and 5 bases from J, the junction contained 7 bases not matched to a gene. The CDR3: CASTWDRGRYGYTF. CDR3 nucleotide sequence: TGTGCCAGCACTTGGGACAGGGGTCGGTATGGCTACACCTTC.